Listed here are 24 T cell receptor beta chains from one sample, sequenced in a study of shared clonotypes between healthy human individuals (TCRdb year 2020). The library was built by means of the immunoSEQ multiplex PCR assay. TCRdb took over this immuneACCESS table, retaining in-frame rearrangements with V and J assigned. Such tables are incomplete; in checked studies, under half of the missing clones stem from an unresolved V gene, and the remainder is unexplained. The sample contains about 2.1 million clones, 85% to 95% of them found a single time. Together, the top ten hold 1.7% of the sample. CD8 naive samples were CD45RO-negative cells positively selected for CCR7, giving a CD45RA+CCR7+ population that excluded TemRA cells. What was sequenced was naive CD8+ T cells from PBMCs. The cell subset or site label of this sample denotes: CD45RA+CCR7+. The receptors here all came from a man aged 18 to 29 in good health. Some clones in this sample may be carry-over from other donors' samples.

Details on this clone: The sample contains more than one DNA sequence encoding this CDR3. The chain joins TRBV6-1 to TRBJ2-7, with D unresolved. Between the trimmed V and J ends, which lost 2 bases and 2 bases, there was a span of 7 bases. This CDR3 is built from 13 residues. Germline lookup yields CDR1 MNHNS and CDR2 SASEGT. This CDR3 is CASSERQAYEQYF. The CDR3 nucleotides are TGTGCCAGCAGTGAAAGGCAGGCCTACGAGCAGTACTTC.

This chain links TRBV14 with TRBJ2-7, with no clear D. The germline V and J ends were trimmed by 2 bases and 6 bases, with 11 bases remaining between them. CDR1 is SGHDN, CDR2 FVKESK, per germline. This CDR3 is 13 amino acids long. CDR3 loop: CASSQMNPLEQYF. The CDR3 nucleotides read TGTGCCAGCAGCCAAATGAACCCTCTCGAGCAGTACTTC.

This rearrangement joins TRBV6-6 to TRBJ2-1; 14 positions match TRBD2. Looked up from germline, CDR1 is MNHNY and CDR2 is SVGAGI (reference sequence). CDR3 size: 16 residues. Unmatched junction bases numbered 2, after V lost 4 bases and J lost 3 bases. In nucleotides, the CDR3 is TGTGCCAGCAGTTTCGGGACTAGCGGGAGCTACAATGAGCAGTTCTTC. This gives the protein CASSFGTSGSYNEQFF.

This chain links TRBV18 with TRBJ2-7; TRBD2 is a possible D gene (6 bases). Germline assignment: CDR1 KGHSH and CDR2 LQKENI. The CDR3 totals 14 residues. V was trimmed by 3 bases and J by 7 bases, leaving 16 bases between them. As DNA, the CDR3 is TGTGCCAGCTCACCTAAGGGTACCCGGGGGGAGCAGTACTTC. Encoded protein: CASSPKGTRGEQYF.

The chain carries TRBV6-5 and TRBJ2-3; D gene ambiguous. Deletions cut 5 bases from V and 3 bases from J, with 12 bases between. This CDR3 is 14 amino acids long. Germline assignment: CDR1 MNHEY and CDR2 SVGAGI. The CDR3 sequence: CASSPLMETDTQYF. CDR3 nucleotides: TGTGCCAGCAGTCCGCTAATGGAGACAGATACGCAGTATTTT.

The chain links TRBV10-3 to TRBJ1-3; 9 bases match TRBD1. Germline lookup yields CDR1 ENHRY and CDR2 SYGVKD. The length of the CDR3 is 16 residues. The junction had 6 bases not matched to a gene; V was cut back by 4 bases and J by 2 bases. CDR3: CAISAGQGKAGNTIYF. CDR3 bases: TGTGCCATCAGTGCGGGACAGGGAAAGGCTGGAAACACCATATATTTT.

The DNA for the CDR3 is TGTGCCAGCAGTTTACTAAAAACCTCCTACGAGCAGTACTTC. Residues: CASSLLKTSYEQYF. The V and J genes are TRBV27 and TRBJ2-7, with D unclear. This CDR3 region has 14 residues. Germline V gene data show CDR1 as MNHEY and CDR2 as SMNVEV (reference sequence). Trimming pared 2 bases from V and 0 bases from J, leaving 8 bases between.

The V and J genes are TRBV5-6 and TRBJ1-1, with D unclear. This CDR3 spans 12 amino acids. CDR1 and CDR2 (germline): SGHDT, YYEEEE. V dropped 3 bases and J dropped 8 bases, with 11 bases sitting between them. CDR3 sequence: CASSSGRIEAFF. In nucleotides, the CDR3 is TGTGCCAGCAGCTCCGGGAGGATAGAAGCTTTCTTT.

The chain has TRBV10-2 and TRBJ1-1, with no clear D. This CDR3 is 15 amino acids long. Germline-derived CDR1 and CDR2 are WSHSY and SAAADI. Trimming pared 3 bases from V and 2 bases from J, leaving 13 bases between. For the CDR3, the DNA is TGCGCCAGCAGTGATTACGGCACCCCTAACACTGAAGCTTTCTTT. Encoded protein: CASSDYGTPNTEAFF.

The rearrangement links TRBV28 to TRBJ1-5; D gene unclear. This CDR3 comprises 11 residues. Germline V lookup: CDR1 MDHEN, CDR2 SYDVKM. Trimming took off 2 bases at V and 7 bases at J, with 3 bases between the two ends. CDR3 amino acids: CASSLKQPQHF. For the CDR3, the DNA is TGTGCCAGCAGTTTAAAGCAGCCCCAGCATTTT.

This chain joins TRBV27 and TRBJ2-2; weak D call: TRBD2 (6 bases). Trimming took off 2 bases at V and 7 bases at J, with 8 bases between the two ends. The germline V gene has CDR1 MNHEY and CDR2 SMNVEV (reference sequence). This CDR3 spans 13 amino acids. Here the CDR3 reads CASSLMGGGELFF. For the CDR3, the DNA is TGTGCCAGCAGTTTAATGGGGGGCGGGGAGCTGTTTTTT.

Concerning this clone: At the DNA level, this CDR3 is encoded by other sequences in the same sample as well. This chain joins TRBV28 and TRBJ2-7; 7 nucleotides match TRBD1. From germline, CDR1 is MDHEN and CDR2 SYDVKM. The CDR3 runs 13 residues. V lost 6 bases, J lost 2 bases, and 4 bases stayed unmatched. The CDR3 here is CASRPRGTYEQYF. Written as DNA, the CDR3 is TGTGCCAGCAGGCCCAGGGGGACCTACGAGCAGTACTTC.

The rearrangement links TRBV27 to TRBJ2-7; the D gene could be TRBD1 or TRBD2 (5 bases each). This CDR3 contains 16 residues. V was shortened by 0 bases and J by 2 bases, with 14 bases between the two germline ends. Germline CDR1 MNHEY, CDR2 SMNVEV (reference sequence). The DNA for the CDR3 is TGTGCCAGCAGTTTATCTCCCGGGACCGTTACCTACGAGCAGTACTTC. This gives the protein CASSLSPGTVTYEQYF.

The rearrangement joins TRBV25-1 to TRBJ1-5, with D perhaps TRBD1 (5 bases). The CDR3 loop spans 15 amino acids. Trimming stripped 1 base from V and 0 bases from J, with 7 bases between. Germline V gene lookup returns CDR1 MGHDK and CDR2 SYGVNS. The CDR3 region has the DNA TGTGCCAGCAGTGAATGGGGGGGTAGCAATCAGCCCCAGCATTTT. Residues: CASSEWGGSNQPQHF.

V is TRBV11-1 and J is TRBJ2-7, with TRBD2 as a possible D gene (5 bases). The CDR3 is 18 residues long. Germline CDR1 and CDR2: SGHAT and FQDESV (reference sequence). Trimming removed 2 bases at V and 0 bases at J, with 20 bases between. The CDR3 DNA is TGTGCCAGCAGCTTATTTTCCCGAGAGGAGGCTAGCTCCTACGAGCAGTACTTC. As protein: CASSLFSREEASSYEQYF.

The gene calls are TRBV5-5 and TRBJ2-7; weak D call: TRBD2 (5 bases). Germline CDR1 is SGHKS and CDR2 is YYEKEE (reference sequence). V lost 0 bases and J 5 bases, leaving 12 bases between the germline ends. This CDR3 is built from 14 residues. Here the CDR3 reads CASSLGEFVNEQYF. In DNA, the CDR3 is TGTGCCAGCAGCTTGGGGGAGTTCGTCAACGAGCAGTACTTC. Supplemented by reference TRBV5-5 and TRBJ2-7, the full variable domain reads DAGVTQSPTHLIKTRGQQVTLRCSPISGHKSVSWYQQVLGQGPQFIFQYYEKEERGRGNFPDRFSARQFPNYSSELNVNALLLGDSALYLCASSLGEFVNEQYFGPGTRLTVT.

This sequence joins TRBV7-8 and TRBJ2-1; D unclear. The V end was cut by 5 bases, the J end by 2 bases, with 10 bases between. This CDR3 comprises 14 residues. The germline V gene has CDR1 SGHVS and CDR2 FQNEAQ. The CDR3: CASSPPGAYNEQFF. DNA for the CDR3: TGTGCCAGCAGCCCCCCAGGTGCCTACAATGAGCAGTTCTTC.

V usage is TRBV21-1 and J usage is TRBJ2-1; TRBD2 was called by the table and not checked on the DNA. TRBV21-1 is a pseudogene locus. The CDR3 is 13 amino acids. Here the CDR3 reads CASSKGKRGEQFF. The CDR3 nucleotides are TGTGCCAGCAGCAAAGGGAAGCGGGGTGAGCAGTTCTTC.

The chain joins TRBV9 to TRBJ1-4; D is uncertain. The ends were cut back, 3 bases at V and 0 bases at J, with 9 bases in the middle. This CDR3 region has 15 residues. The germline V gene has CDR1 SGDLS and CDR2 YYNGEE. The CDR3 protein is CASSGHTATNEKLFF. For the CDR3, the DNA is TGTGCCAGCAGCGGACATACCGCAACTAATGAAAAACTGTTTTTT.

The rearrangement uses TRBV28 and TRBJ2-5, with a weak D call TRBD2 (6 bases). This CDR3 is 14 amino acids long. Per germline, CDR1 MDHEN and CDR2 SYDVKM. The V end was cut by 2 bases, the J end by 5 bases, with 12 bases between. The CDR3 DNA reads TGTGCCAGCAGTTTACCGGGGACTGCGGAGACCCAGTACTTC. Amino acids: CASSLPGTAETQYF.

CDR3 coding DNA: TGTGCCAGCAGCTTTTTCCAGGGGGTCAACTCCTACGAGCAGTACTTC. It is translated as CASSFFQGVNSYEQYF. V and J are TRBV5-6 and TRBJ2-7; 7 bases map to TRBD1. From germline, CDR1 is SGHDT and CDR2 YYEEEE. The CDR3 extends over 16 amino acids. V shed 2 bases, J shed 0 bases, and the junction held 8 bases outside the gene matches.

V usage is TRBV15 and J usage is TRBJ2-5; 9 nucleotides line up with TRBD1. There are 13 residues in the CDR3. V gave up 5 bases and J gave up 2 bases; unmatched junction bases: 0. From germline, CDR1 is LNHNV and CDR2 YYDKDF (reference sequence). CDR3 nucleotide sequence: TGTGCCACCAGCGGACAGGGGCAAGAGACCCAGTACTTC. Residues: CATSGQGQETQYF.

The chain links TRBV5-1 to TRBJ2-7, with 9 bases lining up with TRBD1. The J segment lost 0 bases and the V segment lost 4 bases, leaving 8 bases of the junction unmatched. The germline V gene has CDR1 SGHRS and CDR2 YFSETQ. The CDR3 has 16 residues. CDR3 DNA: TGCGCCAGCAGCGGTTACCGGGACAGGGACTCCTACGAGCAGTACTTC. It is translated as CASSGYRDRDSYEQYF. Based on the CDR3 plus reference TRBV5-1 and TRBJ2-7, the full variable domain is KAGVTQTPRYLIKTRGQQVTLSCSPISGHRSVSWYQQTPGQGLQFLFEYFSETQRNKGNFPGRFSGRQFSNSRSEMNVSTLELGDSALYLCASSGYRDRDSYEQYFGPGTRLTVT.

With regard to this clone: Other DNA sequences in this sample translate to the same CDR3. The rearrangement joins TRBV7-9 to TRBJ2-7; D not certain. Trimming cost V 0 bases and J 3 bases, with 3 bases left between them. Germline V CDR1 and CDR2: SEHNR, FQNEAQ (reference sequence). The CDR3 runs to 12 residues. CDR3 sequence: CASSLARYEQYF. The CDR3 DNA is TGTGCCAGCAGCTTAGCGCGCTACGAGCAGTACTTC.